This note documents a single TCR beta chain sequence. No antigen is known for it. Qualities for individual bases were not recorded, and no much larger clone is one base off. The data were taken from a study of shared T cell receptors in the human thymus (dated by TCRdb to the early 2020s). Notes on the research overall: The study investigated the way shared, self-reactive T-cell receptor alpha chains are produced in the human thymus.

The library was made by the immunoSEQ multiplex PCR assay. TCRdb retrieved this table from immuneACCESS and kept in-frame rearrangements only. Not all clones are present; in checked studies, unresolved V genes account for under half, and no reason is known for the remainder. Counted in this sample were almost 550,000 clones; more than 75% of them appeared once. The ten top clones hold around 0.013% of the sample. CDR1 and CDR2, looked up from the germline V gene, are MNHEY and SVGAGI. Trimming at the junction amounts to 6 bases on V and 3 bases on J, and the germline ends lie 8 bases apart. Reading from cysteine to phenylalanine, the CDR3 counts 12 amino acids. The sequence is cut down to CDR3 DNA, 36 bases in frame from base 1. These data were also filed under a second study, of human thymus T cells. Looking at the second paper: In Finland, the donors were immunologically healthy infants who were having open corrective cardiac surgery for congenital heart defects. Thymus tissue was obtained as surgical resects removed during corrective cardiac surgery. Usage of V and J gene segments appeared to be biased in both the thymic and the peripheral blood repertoires. The related research reported highly overlapping thymic TCR repertoires among unrelated individuals. The study described the TCR alpha and beta repertoires in roughly 8 infant thymus samples and four matching peripheral blood samples. Donor ages ranged from about 7 to 244 days, and the cohort comprised about six male and two female infants. After being mechanically released from the tissue, thymocytes were kept at -70 degrees C in pellets of about 8.5-30 million cells. Genomic DNA was extracted from frozen cell pellets with a QIAsymphony instrument. The immunoSEQ multiplex PCR assay was used to amplify the TCRB and TCRAD loci from a standardized amount of quality-controlled genomic DNA. The amplicons spanned the V(D)J region and were long enough to cover the CDR3 and allow V and J genes to be identified. The amplicons were sequenced on an Illumina platform via the commercial immunoSEQ service. Primer bias and sequencing errors were corrected as previously described, and TCRAD and TCRB definitions were based on the IMGT database. Repertoires were analysed with immunoSEQ Analyzer 3.0 and VDJTools, covering basic statistics, V/J segment usage, diversity estimates, rarefaction and pairwise overlap. Chao1, ChaoE, Efron-Thisted, Shannon and inverse Simpson indices were used to estimate diversity, which was also estimated on datasets down-sampled to the smallest sample. Repertoire overlap was determined by strict matching of CDR3 nucleotide sequence, V gene and J gene, and Jaccard-based multidimensional scaling clustering was applied. On average, thymus samples yielded 800,000 or so unique TCRB clonotypes, whereas blood samples yielded 75,000 to 95,000.

The receptor's source is a boy younger than two with a congenital heart defect. Donor details come from another sample of the same person, matched by shared clones. The material sequenced was thymocytes. Rearrangement joined TRBV6-5 to TRBJ1-1; the D segment could be TRBD1, given 5 matching bases. DNA sequence: TGTGCCAGCAGCGACAGCCACACTGAAGCTTTCTTT. It encodes CASSDSHTEAFF.